These 14 T cell receptor beta chains originate from one sample sequenced in a study of shared clonotypes between healthy human individuals. Using immunoSEQ multiplex PCR, the repertoire was profiled, and TCRdb retains in-frame clones only, with some absent. The table shows about 600,000 clones, with approximately 97% occurring only once. The sample comprised naive CD4+ T cells sorted from blood. Described subset: CD45RA+ positively selected. The origin of the receptors is a woman under 40 in good health.

This clone was seen just once. The genes are TRBV10-3 and TRBJ2-1; D is possibly TRBD2 (7 bases). Germline V gives CDR1 ENHRY, CDR2 SYGVKD. The CDR3 is 16 residues long. V gave up 4 bases and J gave up 1 base, with 14 bases separating them. CDR3 nucleotide sequence: TGTGCCATCAGTGGGTCGGCGGGGGCTTCCTACAATGAGCAGTTCTTC. It specifies CAISGSAGASYNEQFF.

The chain links TRBV6-4 to TRBJ1-2; D is perhaps TRBD1 (5 bases). Germline CDR1 is MRHNA and CDR2 is SNTAGT. CDR3 length equals 16 residues. V was pared by 0 bases and J by 4 bases, with 15 bases between. The CDR3, as DNA: TGTGCCAGCAGTGACTCGACGCGGGGGACCCCCTATGGCTACACCTTC. Protein product: CASSDSTRGTPYGYTF.

With respect to this clone: The sample has other DNA sequences that encode this CDR3 too. The V and J genes are TRBV18 and TRBJ1-3; D call uncertain. The CDR3 runs 14 residues. The V gene's germline CDR1 is KGHSH and CDR2 LQKENI. V was trimmed by 3 bases and J by 0 bases, leaving 6 bases between them. CDR3 protein: CASSPGSSGNTIYF. CDR3 DNA: TGTGCCAGCTCACCCGGCAGCTCTGGAAACACCATATATTTT.

Details on this clone: In the same sample, other DNA sequences code for this CDR3. V and J are TRBV19 and TRBJ2-7, with TRBD2 matching 10 bases. Germline CDR1 is LNHDA and CDR2 is SQIVND (reference sequence). The CDR3 covers 13 residues. Germline trimming cut 6 bases from V and 3 bases from J; bases unmatched to any gene: 2. DNA of the CDR3: TGTGCCAGTAGGGCTAGCGGGAGCTACGAGCAGTACTTC. Protein sequence: CASRASGSYEQYF. Together with reference TRBV19 and TRBJ2-7, the CDR3 gives the full variable domain: DGGITQSPKYLFRKEGQNVTLSCEQNLNHDAMYWYRQDPGQGLRLIYYSQIVNDFQKGDIAEGYSVSREKKESFPLTVTSAQKNPTAFYLCASRASGSYEQYFGPGTRLTVT.

CDR3 coding DNA: TGTGCCAGCAGCTTAATCGGGCCACAAAATGAAAAACTGTTTTTT. Protein: CASSLIGPQNEKLFF. This chain connects TRBV7-2 to TRBJ1-4; D not resolved. Germline V lookup: CDR1 SGHTA, CDR2 FQGNSA. With 2 bases removed from V and 5 bases from J, the gap between germline ends came to 12 bases. The CDR3 is made up of 15 amino acids.

V and J are TRBV7-9 and TRBJ2-3; the match to TRBD2 covers 8 bases. CDR1 and CDR2 (germline): SEHNR, FQNEAQ (reference sequence). Trimming cost V 5 bases and J 3 bases; bases outside gene matches: 10. The CDR3 runs 16 residues. CDR3 nucleotide sequence: TGTGCCAGCAGCCAGCGGGCGGGAGGCACAACAGATACGCAGTATTTT. It codes for CASSQRAGGTTDTQYF.

The chain links TRBV9 to TRBJ2-3; unclear D gene. The germline gives CDR1 SGDLS, CDR2 YYNGEE. Trimming took off 0 bases at V and 0 bases at J, with 14 bases between the two ends. The CDR3 covers 17 residues. The CDR3 bases are TGTGCCAGCAGCGTAGGATCGGTGACCTCTAGCACAGATACGCAGTATTTT. Protein sequence: CASSVGSVTSSTDTQYF.

This clone showed up just once. The V call is TRBV28, the J call TRBJ1-4, with a weak D call TRBD1 (5 bases). Germline CDR1 is MDHEN and CDR2 is SYDVKM. V gave up 10 bases and J gave up 4 bases, with 16 bases separating them. CDR3 length: 14 residues. The CDR3, as DNA: TGTGCCACCCAGTGGGCAGGGCGTAATGAAAAACTGTTTTTT. Translating it yields CATQWAGRNEKLFF.

The V gene is TRBV12-2, the J gene TRBJ2-3; the D call of TRBD2 is as the table states it, not checked on the DNA. TRBV12-2 constitutes a pseudogene. This CDR3 is 18 amino acids long. CDR3 DNA sequence: TGTGCAAGTCGCTTAGCGCTAGTTACCTCCTTCAGCACAGATACGCAGTATTTT. Translated: CASRLALVTSFSTDTQYF.

In its sample, this clone was seen once. The chain links TRBV20-1 to TRBJ1-1; D gene uncertain. V shed 5 bases and J shed 10 bases, with 11 bases lying between them. Germline lookup yields CDR1 DFQATT and CDR2 SNEGSKA (reference sequence). The CDR3 has 10 amino acids. DNA for the CDR3: TGCAGTGCTGTAACTCGGGCAGCTTTCTTT. Protein sequence: CSAVTRAAFF.

J is TRBJ2-2 and V is TRBV19, with TRBD1 matching over 8 bases. After removal of 11 bases from V and 5 bases from J, the junction contained 13 bases not matched to a gene. Per the germline V gene, CDR1 is LNHDA and CDR2 is SQIVND (reference sequence). There are 15 residues in the CDR3. CDR3 sequence: CAGGQATSGTGELFF. The CDR3 bases are TGTGCCGGGGGACAGGCTACCTCGGGAACCGGGGAGCTGTTTTTT. The whole variable domain, remainder taken from reference TRBV19 and TRBJ2-2, is DGGITQSPKYLFRKEGQNVTLSCEQNLNHDAMYWYRQDPGQGLRLIYYSQIVNDFQKGDIAEGYSVSREKKESFPLTVTSAQKNPTAFYLCAGGQATSGTGELFFGEGSRLTVL.

CDR3: CASSGTSGRWGYEQYF. DNA of the CDR3: TGCGCCAGCAGCGGAACTAGCGGGAGATGGGGCTACGAGCAGTACTTC. The V call is TRBV5-1, the J call TRBJ2-5, with 11 bases identical to TRBD2. TRBJ2-7 matches the DNA end more closely, so the J call is doubtful. This CDR3 comprises 16 residues. The germline CDR1 and CDR2 sequences are SGHRS and YFSETQ.

A few counts support this clone. The rearrangement joins TRBV6-1 to TRBJ2-3; weak D call: TRBD1 (5 bases). The CDR3 has 13 amino acids. Germline CDR1 and CDR2: MNHNS and SASEGT. Trimming took 4 bases from V and 3 from J, leaving 8 bases between them. CDR3 bases: TGTGCCAGCAGTGTACGACAGACAGATACGCAGTATTTT. Its translation: CASSVRQTDTQYF.

The genes are TRBV10-3 and TRBJ2-7, with D possibly TRBD1 on 5 matching bases. This CDR3 region has 16 residues. V gave up 3 bases and J gave up 3 bases, with 18 bases separating them. CDR1 is ENHRY and CDR2 is SYGVKD in the germline V gene. CDR3 bases: TGTGCCATCAGTGATCGAGGCCCAGGGAAGAGCTACGAGCAGTACTTC. Translated: CAISDRGPGKSYEQYF.